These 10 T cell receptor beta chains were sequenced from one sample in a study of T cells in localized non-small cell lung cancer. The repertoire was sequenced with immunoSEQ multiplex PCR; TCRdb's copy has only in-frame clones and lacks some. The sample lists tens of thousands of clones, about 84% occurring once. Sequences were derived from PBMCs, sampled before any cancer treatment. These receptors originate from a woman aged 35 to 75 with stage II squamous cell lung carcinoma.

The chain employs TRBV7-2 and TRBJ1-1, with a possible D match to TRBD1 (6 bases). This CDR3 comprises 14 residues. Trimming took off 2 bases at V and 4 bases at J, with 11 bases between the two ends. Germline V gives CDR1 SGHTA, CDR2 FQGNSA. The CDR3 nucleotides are TGTGCCAGCAGCTTAAAAGGGGGTGGCACTGAAGCTTTCTTT. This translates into CASSLKGGGTEAFF.

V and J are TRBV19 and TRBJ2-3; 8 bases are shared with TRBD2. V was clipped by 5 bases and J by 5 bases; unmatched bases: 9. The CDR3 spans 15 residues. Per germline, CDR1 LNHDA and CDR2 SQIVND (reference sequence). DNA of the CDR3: TGTGCCAGTAGTCCGACTAGCGTGGAGGGAGATACGCAGTATTTT. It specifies CASSPTSVEGDTQYF.

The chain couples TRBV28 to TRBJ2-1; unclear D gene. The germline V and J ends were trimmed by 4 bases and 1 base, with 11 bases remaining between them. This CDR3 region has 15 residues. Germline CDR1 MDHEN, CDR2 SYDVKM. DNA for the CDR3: TGTGCCAGCAGTTCGACTCAAGCTTCCTACAATGAGCAGTTCTTC. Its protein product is CASSSTQASYNEQFF.

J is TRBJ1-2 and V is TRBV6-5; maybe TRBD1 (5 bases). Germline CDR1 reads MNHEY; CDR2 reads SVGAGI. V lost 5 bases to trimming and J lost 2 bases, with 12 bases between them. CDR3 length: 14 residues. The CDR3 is CASSPGLRNYGYTF. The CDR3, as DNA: TGTGCCAGCAGTCCGGGACTACGGAACTATGGCTACACCTTC.

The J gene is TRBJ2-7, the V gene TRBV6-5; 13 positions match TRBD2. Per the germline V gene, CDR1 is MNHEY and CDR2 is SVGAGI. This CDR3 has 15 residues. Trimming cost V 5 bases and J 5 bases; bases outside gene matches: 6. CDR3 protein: CASSRGTSGNHEQYF. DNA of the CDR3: TGTGCCAGCAGTCGCGGGACTAGCGGGAACCACGAGCAGTACTTC.

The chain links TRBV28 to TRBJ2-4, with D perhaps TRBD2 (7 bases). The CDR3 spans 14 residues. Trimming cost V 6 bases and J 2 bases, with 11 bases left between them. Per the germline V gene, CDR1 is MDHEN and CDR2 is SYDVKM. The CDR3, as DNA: TGTGCCAGCAGGGGGGGGCAGCCCAAAAACATTCAGTACTTC. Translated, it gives CASRGGQPKNIQYF.

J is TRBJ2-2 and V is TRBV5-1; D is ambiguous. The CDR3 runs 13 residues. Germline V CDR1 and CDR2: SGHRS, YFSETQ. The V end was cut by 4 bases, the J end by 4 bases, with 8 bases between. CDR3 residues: CASSQSSTGELFF. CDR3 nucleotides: TGCGCCAGCAGCCAGAGCAGCACCGGGGAGCTGTTTTTT.

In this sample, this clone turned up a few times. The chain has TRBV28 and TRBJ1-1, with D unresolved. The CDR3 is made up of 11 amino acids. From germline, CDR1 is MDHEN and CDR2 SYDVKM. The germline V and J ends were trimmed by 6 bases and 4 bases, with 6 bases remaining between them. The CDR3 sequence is CASRSITEAFF. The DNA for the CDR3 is TGTGCCAGCAGATCCATCACTGAAGCTTTCTTT.

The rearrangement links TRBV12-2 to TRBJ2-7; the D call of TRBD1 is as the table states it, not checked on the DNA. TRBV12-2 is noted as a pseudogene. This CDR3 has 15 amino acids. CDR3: CASRLGGRGLYEQYF. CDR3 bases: TGTGCAAGTCGCTTAGGGGGGCGAGGCCTCTACGAGCAGTACTTC.

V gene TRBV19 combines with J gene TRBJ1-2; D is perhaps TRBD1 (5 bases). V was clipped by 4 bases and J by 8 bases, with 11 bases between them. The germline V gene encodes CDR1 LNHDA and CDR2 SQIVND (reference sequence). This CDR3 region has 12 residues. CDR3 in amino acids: CASSNPGYGYTF. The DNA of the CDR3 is TGTGCCAGTAGTAACCCAGGGTACGGCTACACCTTC. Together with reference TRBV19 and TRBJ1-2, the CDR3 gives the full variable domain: DGGITQSPKYLFRKEGQNVTLSCEQNLNHDAMYWYRQDPGQGLRLIYYSQIVNDFQKGDIAEGYSVSREKKESFPLTVTSAQKNPTAFYLCASSNPGYGYTFGSGTRLTVV.